Presented here are 30 T cell receptor beta chains from one specimen sequenced in a study of blood T cells in healthy people across ages. PCR was performed a second time for about 7 to 11 cycles using a sample-barcoded 5' primer and a J-beta primer mix. Via MiXCR, TCRdb re-called the 5' RACE reads, giving one row per CDR3 protein. The sample carries 650,000 to 800,000 distinct CDR3 sequences, over 40% recorded once. The sample comprised blood. These receptors originate from a woman of 80 years or more in good health.

This clonotype was detected once. This chain links TRBV5-6 with TRBJ1-2; D ambiguous. This CDR3 comprises 11 residues. In germline, CDR1 is SGHDT, CDR2 YYEEEE. V was pared by 2 bases and J by 8 bases, with 7 bases between. CDR3: CASSLGFGYTF. The CDR3 bases are TGTGCCAGCAGCTTAGGGTTCGGCTACACCTTC. The variable domain in full, with the rest retrieved from reference TRBV5-6 and TRBJ1-2, is DAGVTQSPTHLIKTRGQQVTLRCSPKSGHDTVSWYQQALGQGPQFIFQYYEEEERQRGNFPDRFSGHQFPNYSSELNVNALLLGDSALYLCASSLGFGYTFGSGTRLTVV.

This clonotype was recorded a few times. The chain combines TRBV12-3 or TRBV12-4 with TRBJ2-2, with 7 bases lining up with TRBD1. The ends lost 4 bases at V and 4 bases at J; junction bases unmatched: 12. CDR3 size: 17 residues. In DNA, the CDR3 is TGTGCCAGCAGTTCGAACAGGGGAAGCCCGAGCACCGGGGAGCTGTTTTTT. Translating it yields CASSSNRGSPSTGELFF.

This clonotype came up many times. The chain has TRBV10-3 and TRBJ2-3; a possible D gene is TRBD1 (5 bases). Trimming removed 0 bases from V and 3 bases from J, with 10 bases in between. Germline lookup yields CDR1 ENHRY and CDR2 SYGVKD. The CDR3 totals 15 residues. As DNA, the CDR3 is TGTGCCATCAGTGAGTCTCAGGGTAGGACAGATACGCAGTATTTT. This sequence encodes CAISESQGRTDTQYF.

Turning to this clonotype: A junction end diverges from the germline sequence, so it may reflect a read error. The chain recombines TRBV9 with TRBJ2-1; the D is unclear. This CDR3 spans 15 amino acids. Germline CDR1 is SGDLS and CDR2 is YYNGEE. The CDR3 DNA reads TGTGCCAGCAGCGTAGCTCCCTCCACCTACAATGGGCAGTTCTTC. This sequence encodes CASSVAPSTYNGQFF.

The V call is TRBV7-2, the J call TRBJ2-1; D is perhaps TRBD2 (5 bases). V dropped 1 base and J dropped 5 bases, with 9 bases sitting between them. This CDR3 spans 14 amino acids. The germline V gene has CDR1 SGHTA and CDR2 FQGNSA. Here the CDR3 DNA reads TGTGCCAGCAGCTTAGTTCTGCGGGACAATGAGCAGTTCTTC. It is translated as CASSLVLRDNEQFF. Filled out from reference TRBV7-2 and TRBJ2-1, the complete variable domain reads GAGVSQSPSNKVTEKGKDVELRCDPISGHTALYWYRQSLGQGLEFLIYFQGNSAPDKSGLPSDRFSAERTGGSVSTLTIQRTQQEDSAVYLCASSLVLRDNEQFFGPGTRLTVL.

The sample holds a few counts of this clonotype. The V gene is TRBV20-1, the J gene TRBJ2-3; 9 bases line up with TRBD1. V lost 6 bases, J lost 0 bases, and 4 bases stayed unmatched. This CDR3 contains 14 residues. From germline, CDR1 is DFQATT and CDR2 SNEGSKA (reference sequence). The CDR3 coding sequence is TGCAGTGCCAGTGGACAGGGGAGCACAGATACGCAGTATTTT. It yields the protein CSASGQGSTDTQYF.

J is TRBJ2-1 and V is TRBV7-2; D may be TRBD2 (6 bases). With the DNA end fitting TRBJ2-7 better, the J assignment may be wrong. The CDR3 consists of 15 residues. CDR1 is SGHTA and CDR2 is FQGNSA in the germline V gene. CDR3 nucleotide sequence: TGTGCCAGCAGCTTGTTAGCGGTCTCCTACAATGAGCAGTACTTC. Translating gives CASSLLAVSYNEQYF.

The chain has TRBV20-1 and TRBJ2-4; possibly TRBD2 for D (5 bases). Between the trimmed V and J ends, which lost 6 bases and 3 bases, there was a span of 15 bases. The CDR3 covers 14 residues. Germline-derived CDR1 and CDR2 are DFQATT and SNEGSKA (reference sequence). CDR3 sequence reads: CSATSGVVKNIQYF. The CDR3 DNA sequence: TGCAGTGCCACGAGCGGTGTCGTCAAAAACATTCAGTACTTC.

A remark on this clonotype: This may come from a read error, since a much larger clone is one base off. The V gene is TRBV18, the J gene TRBJ2-1; 9 bases line up with TRBD1. Unmatched junction bases numbered 13, after V lost 6 bases and J lost 10 bases. The germline CDR1 and CDR2 sequences are KGHSH and LQKENI. The CDR3 is made up of 15 amino acids. The CDR3: CASSLMGQGVYEQFF. CDR3 coding DNA: TGTGCCAGCTCCCTGATGGGACAGGGAGTCTACGAGCAGTTCTTC.

This clonotype was seen many times. This rearrangement joins TRBV29-1 to TRBJ2-1; 7 bases are a match to TRBD1. Per germline, CDR1 SQVTM and CDR2 ANQGSEA. The CDR3 loop spans 14 amino acids. V shed 5 bases, J shed 7 bases, and the junction held 11 bases outside the gene matches. The chain's CDR3 is CSVRTQGLANEQFF. In DNA, the CDR3 is TGCAGCGTTCGGACACAGGGGCTGGCGAATGAGCAGTTCTTC.

The chain uses TRBV20-1 and TRBJ2-7, with D perhaps TRBD1 or TRBD2 (7 bases each). V was cut by 4 bases and J by 4 bases, with 14 bases left in between. Germline V gene lookup returns CDR1 DFQATT and CDR2 SNEGSKA (reference sequence). The CDR3 has 13 residues. CDR3 in amino acids: CSATGGGGYEQYF. CDR3 DNA: TGCAGTGCTACAGGGGGAGGGGGATACGAGCAGTACTTC.

There are many counts of this clonotype. The rearrangement uses TRBV29-1 and TRBJ2-1; 8 nucleotides line up with TRBD2. Trimming cost V 7 bases and J 6 bases; bases outside gene matches: 2. This CDR3 spans 11 amino acids. Germline lookup yields CDR1 SQVTM and CDR2 ANQGSEA. The CDR3 sequence: CSAGRANEQFF. Written as DNA, the CDR3 is TGCAGCGCCGGGAGGGCCAATGAGCAGTTCTTC.

This chain joins TRBV10-3 and TRBJ2-3; a weak D match, TRBD2 (6 bases). In germline, CDR1 is ENHRY, CDR2 SYGVKD. The CDR3 is 14 residues long. Deletions cut 4 bases from V and 2 bases from J, with 10 bases between. CDR3 region: CAISVEGTTDTQYF. CDR3 nucleotides: TGTGCCATCAGTGTGGAGGGTACCACAGATACGCAGTATTTT.

This chain joins TRBV6-1 and TRBJ2-5, with D tentatively TRBD2 (5 bases). The CDR3 is 15 amino acids. Germline V CDR1 and CDR2: MNHNS, SASEGT. V lost 0 bases and J 2 bases, leaving 10 bases between the germline ends. The CDR3 spells CASSEAGRAQETQYF. As DNA, the CDR3 is TGTGCCAGCAGTGAAGCAGGGCGGGCACAAGAGACCCAGTACTTC.

J is TRBJ2-1 and V is TRBV7-2, with 9 positions matching TRBD1. Germline trimming cut 3 bases from V and 5 bases from J; bases unmatched to any gene: 5. The CDR3 contains 15 residues. Germline CDR1 reads SGHTA; CDR2 reads FQGNSA. CDR3 in amino acids: CASSFDRGSHNEQFF. CDR3 DNA: TGTGCCAGCAGCTTCGACAGGGGGTCTCACAATGAGCAGTTCTTC. Complete variable domain (other parts from reference TRBV7-2 and TRBJ2-1): GAGVSQSPSNKVTEKGKDVELRCDPISGHTALYWYRQSLGQGLEFLIYFQGNSAPDKSGLPSDRFSAERTGGSVSTLTIQRTQQEDSAVYLCASSFDRGSHNEQFFGPGTRLTVL.

The rearrangement joins TRBV20-1 to TRBJ2-5, with D maybe TRBD1 (6 bases). The J call is in doubt because the DNA end fits TRBJ2-7 better. Germline CDR1 reads DFQATT; CDR2 reads SNEGSKA (reference sequence). The CDR3 length is 13 residues. The CDR3, as DNA: TGCAGTGCTAGTCTTCGGGACACCTACGAGCAGTACTTC. Translation: CSASLRDTYEQYF.

About this clonotype itself: A much larger clone lies one base from this, so it may be a read error. The V gene is TRBV7-3, the J gene TRBJ2-5; 8 bases are a match to TRBD2. The CDR3 has 14 amino acids. CDR1 SGHTA and CDR2 FQGTGA come from the germline V gene. The junction had 8 bases not matched to a gene; V was cut back by 0 bases and J by 11 bases. The CDR3 bases are TGTGCCAGCAGCTTAACCGGGACTAGTGTGGAGCAGTACTTC. Translating gives CASSLTGTSVEQYF.

A word on this clonotype: This may arise from a read error, as a much more abundant clone is one base away. This chain connects TRBV6-6 to TRBJ2-1, with 7 bases fitting TRBD2. Germline lookup yields CDR1 MNHNY and CDR2 SVGAGI (reference sequence). The CDR3 runs 14 residues. With 5 bases clipped from V and 7 bases from J, the junction kept 8 bases outside the gene matches. CDR3 loop: CASSAGLAANEQFF. CDR3 coding DNA: TGTGCCAGCAGTGCGGGGCTAGCGGCGAATGAGCAGTTCTTC.

This chain uses TRBV29-1 with TRBJ2-5; D may be TRBD2 (6 bases). The DNA matches TRBJ2-7 better at its end, which makes the J call doubtful. Germline V gene data show CDR1 as SQVTM and CDR2 as ANQGSEA. The CDR3 is made up of 13 amino acids. The CDR3 region has the DNA TGCAGCGTTGATATGGGAAGCGGGCACGAGCAGTACTTC. It encodes CSVDMGSGHEQYF.

The rearrangement uses TRBV5-1 and TRBJ2-2, with D unclear. This CDR3 spans 13 amino acids. Germline V CDR1 and CDR2: SGHRS, YFSETQ. V lost 4 bases, J lost 6 bases, and 10 bases lay in between. The CDR3 coding sequence is TGCGCCAGCAGCATTATTCCGTCCGGGGAGCTGTTTTTT. Amino acid sequence: CASSIIPSGELFF.

The genes are TRBV4-2 and TRBJ2-1; TRBD2 aligns across 7 bases. After removal of 0 bases from V and 7 bases from J, the junction contained 6 bases not matched to a gene. The CDR3 has 15 amino acids. Germline V gives CDR1 LGHNA, CDR2 YNFKEQ. The CDR3 loop is CASSQEVTGRNEQFF. In DNA, the CDR3 is TGTGCCAGCAGCCAAGAGGTTACCGGGAGGAATGAGCAGTTCTTC.

V is TRBV7-6 and J is TRBJ2-7; D unclear. CDR1 and CDR2 from the germline V gene are SGHVS and FNYEAQ. The ends were cut back, 2 bases at V and 4 bases at J, with 15 bases in the middle. The CDR3 extends over 15 amino acids. DNA of the CDR3: TGTGCCAGCAGCTTACTCTTGGACGGAGATTACGAGCAGTACTTC. Encoded protein: CASSLLLDGDYEQYF.

The chain combines TRBV5-1 with TRBJ2-7; D is ambiguous. Germline V gene lookup returns CDR1 SGHRS and CDR2 YFSETQ. The CDR3 contains 13 residues. The V gene lost 4 bases and the J gene lost 3 bases, with 11 bases spanning the gap. The CDR3, as DNA: TGCGCCAGCAGCGTTTGGGCCTTCTACGAGCAGTACTTC. Protein: CASSVWAFYEQYF.

This clonotype was detected only a few times. V usage is TRBV4-2 and J usage is TRBJ2-2; 8 bases map to TRBD2. The CDR3 contains 17 residues. Trimming at V came to 0 bases and at J to 5 bases, leaving 8 bases not matched to a gene. The germline V gene has CDR1 LGHNA and CDR2 YNFKEQ. In nucleotides, the CDR3 is TGTGCCAGCAGCCAAGAGGGGGCGGGAGGTTATACCGGGGAGCTGTTTTTT. It translates to CASSQEGAGGYTGELFF.

The chain combines TRBV29-1 with TRBJ2-7; TRBD1 matches at 7 bases. In germline, CDR1 is SQVTM, CDR2 ANQGSEA. The ends lost 6 bases at V and 2 bases at J; junction bases unmatched: 7. The CDR3 has 13 amino acids. CDR3 DNA: TGCAGCGTGGGGGCCGGGACAGCCTACGAGCAGTACTTC. Translating it yields CSVGAGTAYEQYF.

As concerns this clonotype: A much larger clone differs by one base, so this may be a read error. V usage is TRBV12-3 or TRBV12-4 and J usage is TRBJ2-7; a weak D match, TRBD1 (5 bases). V was clipped by 5 bases and J by 0 bases, with 14 bases between them. The CDR3 runs to 15 residues. The CDR3 spells CASSRTWSFSYEQYF. Written as DNA, the CDR3 is TGTGCCAGCAGTCGGACATGGTCATTCTCCTACGAGCAGTACTTC.

The chain uses TRBV15 and TRBJ2-1, with D hard to call. CDR1 and CDR2 from the germline V gene are LNHNV and YYDKDF (reference sequence). V dropped 1 base and J dropped 10 bases, with 8 bases sitting between them. CDR3 size: 12 residues. In DNA, the CDR3 is TGTGCCACCAGCAGAGCTGACCGAGAGCAGTTCTTC. Residues: CATSRADREQFF. Filled out from reference TRBV15 and TRBJ2-1, the complete variable domain reads DAMVIQNPRYQVTQFGKPVTLSCSQTLNHNVMYWYQQKSSQAPKLLFHYYDKDFNNEADTPDNFQSRRPNTSFCFLDIRSPGLGDTAMYLCATSRADREQFFGPGTRLTVL.

The CDR3 spells CASSQRGRGSYTF. CDR3 coding DNA: TGTGCCAGCAGTCAAAGGGGAAGAGGATCCTACACCTTC. The chain is built from TRBV2 and TRBJ1-2; possibly TRBD1 for D (5 bases). Germline values: CDR1 SNHLY, CDR2 FYNNEI. V lost 5 bases to trimming and J lost 10 bases, with 17 bases between them. This CDR3 region has 13 residues.

In the case of this clonotype: It may be a read error: a sequence one base away is much more abundant. The chain recombines TRBV28 with TRBJ2-3; 8 bases map to TRBD2. This CDR3 region has 14 residues. The germline gives CDR1 MDHEN, CDR2 SYDVKM. V shed 8 bases, J shed 4 bases, and the junction held 8 bases outside the gene matches. In DNA, the CDR3 is TGTGCCAGCTGCCCCAGCGGGGGAGCAGATACGCAGTATTTT. It is translated as CASCPSGGADTQYF.

A note on this clonotype: One base away lies a much larger clone, so this may be a sequencing read error. The chain uses TRBV12-3 or TRBV12-4 and TRBJ2-1; 7 bases are shared with TRBD1. The CDR3 has 15 residues. The CDR3 loop reads CANSPTTGPGNEQFF. CDR3 coding DNA: TGTGCCAACAGTCCTACGACAGGGCCGGGGAATGAGCAGTTCTTC.